This T cell receptor (beta chain) was captured by sequencing in a study of blood T cell repertoires in COVID-19. Assay used: immunoSEQ multiplex PCR; TCRdb lists only in-frame clones, some missing. This sample yields 90,000 to 100,000 clones, of which approximately 72% are seen a single time; around a quarter belongs to the top ten. The V and J ends lost 1 base and 4 bases respectively, with 10 bases between them. The CDR3 contains 14 residues. Germline V gene lookup returns CDR1 LNHDA and CDR2 SQIVND (reference sequence). The chain combines TRBV19 with TRBJ1-1; D not resolved. Sequencing input: peripheral blood. The sequence derives from a man aged 70 or older with acute or convalescent COVID-19. CDR3 in amino acids: CASSIGAGSTEAFF. DNA for the CDR3: TGTGCCAGTAGTATAGGGGCCGGTAGCACTGAAGCTTTCTTT.